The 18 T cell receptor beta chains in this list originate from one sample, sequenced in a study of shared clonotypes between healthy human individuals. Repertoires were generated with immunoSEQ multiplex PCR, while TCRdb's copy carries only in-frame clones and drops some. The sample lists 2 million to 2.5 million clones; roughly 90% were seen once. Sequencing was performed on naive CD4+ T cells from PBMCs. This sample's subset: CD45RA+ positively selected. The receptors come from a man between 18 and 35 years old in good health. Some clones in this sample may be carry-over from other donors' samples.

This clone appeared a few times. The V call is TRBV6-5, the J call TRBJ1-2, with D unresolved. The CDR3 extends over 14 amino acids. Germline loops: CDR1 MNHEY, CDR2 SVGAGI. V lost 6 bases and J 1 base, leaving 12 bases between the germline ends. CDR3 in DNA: TGTGCCAGCAGAAACGACGGACGTAACTATGGCTACACCTTC. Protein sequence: CASRNDGRNYGYTF.

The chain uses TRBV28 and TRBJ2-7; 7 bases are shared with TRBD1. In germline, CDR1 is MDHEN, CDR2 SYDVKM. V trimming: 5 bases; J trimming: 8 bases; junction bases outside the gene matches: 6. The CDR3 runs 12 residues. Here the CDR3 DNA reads TGTGCCAGCAGTATGAACAGGGGCCAGCAGTACTTC. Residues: CASSMNRGQQYF. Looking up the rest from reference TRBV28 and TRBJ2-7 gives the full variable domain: DVKVTQSSRYLVKRTGEKVFLECVQDMDHENMFWYRQDPGLGLRLIYFSYDVKMKEKGDIPEGYSVSREKKERFSLILESASTNQTSMYLCASSMNRGQQYFGPGTRLTVT.

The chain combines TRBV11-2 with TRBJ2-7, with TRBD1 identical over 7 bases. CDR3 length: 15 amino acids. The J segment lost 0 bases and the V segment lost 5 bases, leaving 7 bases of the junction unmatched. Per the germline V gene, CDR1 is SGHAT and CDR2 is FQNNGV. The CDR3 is CASSEQGQASYEQYF. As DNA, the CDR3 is TGTGCCAGCAGCGAACAGGGGCAGGCCTCCTACGAGCAGTACTTC.

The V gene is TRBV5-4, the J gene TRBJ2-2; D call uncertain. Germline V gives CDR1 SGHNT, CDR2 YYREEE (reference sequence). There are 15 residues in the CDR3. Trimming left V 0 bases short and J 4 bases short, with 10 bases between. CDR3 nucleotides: TGTGCCAGCAGCTTGGAAGGTCCGATCACCGGGGAGCTGTTTTTT. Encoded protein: CASSLEGPITGELFF.

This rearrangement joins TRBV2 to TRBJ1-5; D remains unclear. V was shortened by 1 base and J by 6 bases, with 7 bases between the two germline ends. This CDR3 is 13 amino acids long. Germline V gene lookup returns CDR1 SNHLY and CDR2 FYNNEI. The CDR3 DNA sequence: TGTGCCAGCAGTGAAGACGTGGGTCAGCCCCAGCATTTT. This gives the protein CASSEDVGQPQHF.

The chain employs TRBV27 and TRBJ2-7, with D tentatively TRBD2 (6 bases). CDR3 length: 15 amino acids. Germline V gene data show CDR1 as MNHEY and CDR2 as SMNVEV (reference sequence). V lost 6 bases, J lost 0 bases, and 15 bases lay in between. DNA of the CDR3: TGTGCCAGCAGGTACCGGGACTCCTACTCCTACGAGCAGTACTTC. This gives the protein CASRYRDSYSYEQYF.

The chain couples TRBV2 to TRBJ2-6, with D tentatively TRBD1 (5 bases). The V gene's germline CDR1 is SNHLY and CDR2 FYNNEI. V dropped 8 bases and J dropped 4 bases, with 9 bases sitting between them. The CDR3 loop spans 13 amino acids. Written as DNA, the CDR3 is TGTGCCAGCCAGGGCGTCGGGGCCAACGTCCTGACTTTC. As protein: CASQGVGANVLTF.

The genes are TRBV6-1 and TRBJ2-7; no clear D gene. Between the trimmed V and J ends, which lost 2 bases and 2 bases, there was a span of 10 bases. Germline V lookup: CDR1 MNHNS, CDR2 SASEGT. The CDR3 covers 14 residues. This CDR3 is CASSERAQTYEQYF. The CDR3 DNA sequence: TGTGCCAGCAGTGAAAGGGCACAGACCTACGAGCAGTACTTC.

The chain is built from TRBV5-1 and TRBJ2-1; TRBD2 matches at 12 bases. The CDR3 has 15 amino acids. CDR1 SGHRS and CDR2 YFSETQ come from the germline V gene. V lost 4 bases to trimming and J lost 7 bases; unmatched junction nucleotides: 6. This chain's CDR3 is CASSPTSGSINEQFF. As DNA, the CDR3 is TGCGCCAGCAGCCCGACTAGCGGGAGTATAAATGAGCAGTTCTTC.

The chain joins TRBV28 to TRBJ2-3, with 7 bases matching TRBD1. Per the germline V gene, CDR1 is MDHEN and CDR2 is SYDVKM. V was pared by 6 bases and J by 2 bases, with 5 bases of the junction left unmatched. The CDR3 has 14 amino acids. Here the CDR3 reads CASRSGGDTDTQYF. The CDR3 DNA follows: TGTGCCAGCAGGTCAGGGGGAGACACAGATACGCAGTATTTT.

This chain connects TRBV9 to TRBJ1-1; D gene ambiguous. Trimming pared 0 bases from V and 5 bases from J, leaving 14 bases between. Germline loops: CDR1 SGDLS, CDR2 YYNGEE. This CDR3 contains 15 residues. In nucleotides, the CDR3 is TGTGCCAGCAGCGTAGTTGCCGGGAGGGAAACTGAAGCTTTCTTT. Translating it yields CASSVVAGRETEAFF.

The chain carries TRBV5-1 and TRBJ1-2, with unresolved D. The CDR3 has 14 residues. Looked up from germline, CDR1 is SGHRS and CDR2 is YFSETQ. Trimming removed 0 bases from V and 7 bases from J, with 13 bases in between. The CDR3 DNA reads TGCGCCAGCAGCTTGGGAACGGTACCGGGTGGCTACACCTTC. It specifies CASSLGTVPGGYTF.

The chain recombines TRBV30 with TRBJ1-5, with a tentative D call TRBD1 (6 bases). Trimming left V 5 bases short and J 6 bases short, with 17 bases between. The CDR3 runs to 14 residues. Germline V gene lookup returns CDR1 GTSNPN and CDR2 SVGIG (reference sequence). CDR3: CAWGGQGFSQPQHF. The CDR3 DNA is TGTGCCTGGGGAGGGCAGGGGTTTAGTCAGCCCCAGCATTTT.

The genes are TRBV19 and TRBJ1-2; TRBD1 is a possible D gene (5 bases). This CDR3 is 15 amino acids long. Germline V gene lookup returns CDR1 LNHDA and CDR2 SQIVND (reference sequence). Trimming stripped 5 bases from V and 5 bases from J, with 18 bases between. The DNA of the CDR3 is TGTGCCAGTAGTCTCCCCGGGGCCAGTCCATATGGCTACACCTTC. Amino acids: CASSLPGASPYGYTF.

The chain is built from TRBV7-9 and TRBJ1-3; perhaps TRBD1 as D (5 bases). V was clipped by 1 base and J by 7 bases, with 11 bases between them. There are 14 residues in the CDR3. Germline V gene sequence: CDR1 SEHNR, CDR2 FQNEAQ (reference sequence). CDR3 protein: CASSLVEGFNTIYF. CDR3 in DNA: TGTGCCAGCAGCTTAGTGGAGGGGTTCAACACCATATATTTT.

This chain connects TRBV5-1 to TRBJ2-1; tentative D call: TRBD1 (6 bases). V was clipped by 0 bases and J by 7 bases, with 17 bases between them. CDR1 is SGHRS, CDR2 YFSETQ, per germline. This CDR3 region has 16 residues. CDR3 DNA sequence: TGCGCCAGCAGCTTGGCACCGCAGGGGCCCCCTAATGAGCAGTTCTTC. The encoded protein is CASSLAPQGPPNEQFF. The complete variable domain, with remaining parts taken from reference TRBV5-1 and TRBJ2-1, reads KAGVTQTPRYLIKTRGQQVTLSCSPISGHRSVSWYQQTPGQGLQFLFEYFSETQRNKGNFPGRFSGRQFSNSRSEMNVSTLELGDSALYLCASSLAPQGPPNEQFFGPGTRLTVL.

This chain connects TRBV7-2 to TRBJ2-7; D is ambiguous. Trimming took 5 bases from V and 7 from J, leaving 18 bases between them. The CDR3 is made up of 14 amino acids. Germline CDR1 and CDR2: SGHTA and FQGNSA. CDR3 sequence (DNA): TGTGCCAGCAGCCACGGCGTCGGACCATGGGAGCAGTACTTC. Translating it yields CASSHGVGPWEQYF.

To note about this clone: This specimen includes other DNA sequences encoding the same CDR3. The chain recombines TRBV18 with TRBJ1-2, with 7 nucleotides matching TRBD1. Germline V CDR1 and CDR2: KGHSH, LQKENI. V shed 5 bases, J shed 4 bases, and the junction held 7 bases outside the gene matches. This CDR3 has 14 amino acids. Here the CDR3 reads CASSRDRLTYGYTF. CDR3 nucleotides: TGTGCCAGCTCAAGGGACAGACTGACCTATGGCTACACCTTC.